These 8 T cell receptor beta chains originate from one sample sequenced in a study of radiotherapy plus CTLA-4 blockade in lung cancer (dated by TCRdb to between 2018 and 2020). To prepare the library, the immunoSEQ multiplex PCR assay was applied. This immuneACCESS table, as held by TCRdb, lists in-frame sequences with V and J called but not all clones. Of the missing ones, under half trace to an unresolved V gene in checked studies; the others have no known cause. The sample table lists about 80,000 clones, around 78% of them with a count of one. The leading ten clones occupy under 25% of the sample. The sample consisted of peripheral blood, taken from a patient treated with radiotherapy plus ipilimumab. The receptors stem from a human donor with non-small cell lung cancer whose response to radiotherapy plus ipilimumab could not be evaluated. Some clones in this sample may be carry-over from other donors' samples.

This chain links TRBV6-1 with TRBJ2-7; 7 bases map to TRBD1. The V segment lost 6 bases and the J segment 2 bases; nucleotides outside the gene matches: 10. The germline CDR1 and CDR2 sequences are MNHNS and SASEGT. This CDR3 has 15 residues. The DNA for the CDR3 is TGTGCCAGCAGACTAACAGGGGCGAGGACCTACGAGCAGTACTTC. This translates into CASRLTGARTYEQYF.

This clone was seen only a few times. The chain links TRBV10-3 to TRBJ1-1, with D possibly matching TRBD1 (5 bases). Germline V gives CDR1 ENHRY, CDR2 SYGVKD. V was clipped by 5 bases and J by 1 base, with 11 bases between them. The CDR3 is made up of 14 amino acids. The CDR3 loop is CAISTQVRNTEAFF. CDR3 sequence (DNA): TGTGCCATCAGTACACAGGTCAGGAACACTGAAGCTTTCTTT.

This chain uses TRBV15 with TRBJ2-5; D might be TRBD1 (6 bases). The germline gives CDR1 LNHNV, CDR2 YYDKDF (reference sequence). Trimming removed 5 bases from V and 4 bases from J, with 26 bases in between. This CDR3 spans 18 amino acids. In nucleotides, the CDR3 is TGTGCCACCAGCGTACCCTTCGGTGGGGCAGGGGCAGGAGAGACCCAGTACTTC. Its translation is CATSVPFGGAGAGETQYF.

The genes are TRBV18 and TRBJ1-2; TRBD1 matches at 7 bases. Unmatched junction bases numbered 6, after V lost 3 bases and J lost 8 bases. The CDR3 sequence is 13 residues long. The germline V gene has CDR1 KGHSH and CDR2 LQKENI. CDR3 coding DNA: TGTGCCAGCTCACCTAACAGGGGTGACGGCTACACCTTC. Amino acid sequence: CASSPNRGDGYTF.

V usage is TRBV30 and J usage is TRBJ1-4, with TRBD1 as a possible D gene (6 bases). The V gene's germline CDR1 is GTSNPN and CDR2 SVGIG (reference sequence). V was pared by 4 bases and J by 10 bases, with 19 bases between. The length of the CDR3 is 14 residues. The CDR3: CAWTKRRTDPKLFF. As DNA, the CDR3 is TGTGCCTGGACTAAGCGAAGGACAGACCCAAAACTGTTTTTT.

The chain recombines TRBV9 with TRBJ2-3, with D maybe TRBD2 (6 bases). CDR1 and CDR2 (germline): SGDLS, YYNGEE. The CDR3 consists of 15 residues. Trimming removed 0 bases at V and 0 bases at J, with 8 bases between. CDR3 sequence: CASSVDAGSTDTQYF. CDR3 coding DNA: TGTGCCAGCAGCGTAGATGCGGGGAGCACAGATACGCAGTATTTT. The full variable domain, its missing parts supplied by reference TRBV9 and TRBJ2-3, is DSGVTQTPKHLITATGQRVTLRCSPRSGDLSVYWYQQSLDQGLQFLIQYYNGEERAKGNILERFSAQQFPDLHSELNLSSLELGDSALYFCASSVDAGSTDTQYFGPGTRLTVL.

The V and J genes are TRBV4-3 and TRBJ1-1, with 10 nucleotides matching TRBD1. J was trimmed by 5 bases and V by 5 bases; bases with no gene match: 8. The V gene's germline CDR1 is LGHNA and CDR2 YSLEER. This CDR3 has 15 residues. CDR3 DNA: TGCGCCAGCAGCAGGGACAGGGGCCCGCGAACTGAAGCTTTCTTT. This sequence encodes CASSRDRGPRTEAFF.

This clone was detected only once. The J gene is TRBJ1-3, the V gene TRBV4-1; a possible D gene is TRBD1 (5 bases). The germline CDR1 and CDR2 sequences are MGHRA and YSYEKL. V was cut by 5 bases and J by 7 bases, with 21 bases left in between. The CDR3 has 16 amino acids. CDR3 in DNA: TGCGCCAGCAGCGCCCCCAGGTCGCGGGGCCAGAACACCATATATTTT. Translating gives CASSAPRSRGQNTIYF.